This record covers a single TCR beta chain. Trimming shortened V by 2 bases and J by 0 bases, and 10 bases separated the two germline ends. The germline gives CDR1 MGHRA, CDR2 YSYEKL. The CDR3 loop spans 15 amino acids. This entry belongs to a study of CD8+ T cells in alopecia areata. Sequencing relied on a cDNA template that was reverse transcribed from extracted RNA. Repertoires were generated with immunoSEQ multiplex PCR, while TCRdb's copy carries only in-frame clones and drops some. This table holds about 130,000 clones, over 50% found once. The genes are TRBV4-1 and TRBJ1-1; no firm D call. The sequence came from a human donor with alopecia areata. This specimen consisted of CD4+ T cells sorted from blood, obtained at week 0. The CDR3 is CASSQSTDLNTEAFF. DNA of the CDR3: TGCGCCAGCAGCCAAAGTACAGACCTGAACACTGAAGCTTTCTTT.